This T cell receptor (beta chain) was identified in a study of metastatic and nonmetastatic thyroid tumors. Study overall: From malignant and benign thyroid patients, repertoires in blood and in tumor or nodule tissue were compared. Study-wide results and limits: Reported TCR beta diversity, measured in blood and tumor, was significantly higher for malignant thyroid tumors than for benign nodules.

Patients were all untreated before their thyroid surgery. The CDR3 is 16 amino acids. Germline assignment: CDR1 LGHDT and CDR2 YNNKEL (reference sequence). The junction had 7 bases not matched to a gene; V was cut back by 4 bases and J by 4 bases. Original processing methods: Clinicopathological groups differed in CDR3, with these differences serving to build a distant-metastasis classifier for papillary thyroid cancer. TCRdb re-processed the PCR reads through MiXCR. For this entry, the V and J calls and clone size follow TCRdb and not the study's own pipeline. Altogether about 17,000 clones are present, about 24% being singletons, with the ten largest covering just under 7.5%. This clone was picked up many times. The target antigen is unknown.

Sequenced input: adjacent normal tissue. This clonotype was sampled from a female donor with papillary thyroid cancer or a benign thyroid nodule (not recorded which). Some clones in this sample may be carry-over from other donors' samples. The chain joins TRBV3-1 to TRBJ2-7, with TRBD2 matching 13 bases. The CDR3 nucleotides read TGTGCCAGCAGCCCAGGACTAGCGGGAGCTAGGTACGAGCAGTACTTC. This encodes CASSPGLAGARYEQYF.